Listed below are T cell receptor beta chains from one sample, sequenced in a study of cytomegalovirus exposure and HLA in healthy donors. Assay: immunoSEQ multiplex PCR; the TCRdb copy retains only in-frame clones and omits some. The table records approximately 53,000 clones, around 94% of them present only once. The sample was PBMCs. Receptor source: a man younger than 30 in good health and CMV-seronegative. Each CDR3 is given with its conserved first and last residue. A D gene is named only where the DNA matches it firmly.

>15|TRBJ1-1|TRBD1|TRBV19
CASRERRLTGVEAFF
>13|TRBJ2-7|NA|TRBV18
CASPSNMAGEQYF
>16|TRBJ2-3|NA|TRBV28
CASSFLSAASTDTQYF
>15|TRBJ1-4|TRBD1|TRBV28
CASSLGTGFNEKLFF
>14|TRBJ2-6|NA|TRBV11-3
CASSFPAGANVLTF
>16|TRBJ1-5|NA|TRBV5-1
CASSLMGLWSNQPQHF
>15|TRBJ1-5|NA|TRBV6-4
CASSEGEGFDQPQHF
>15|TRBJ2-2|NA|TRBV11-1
CASSLAAHPPGELFF
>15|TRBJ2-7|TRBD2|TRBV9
CASSPRGSGSHEQYF
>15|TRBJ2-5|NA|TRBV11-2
CASSLDLNSQETQYF
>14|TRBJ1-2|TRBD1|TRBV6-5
CASSPGTAFYGYTF
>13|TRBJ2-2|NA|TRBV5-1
CASSLLASGELFF
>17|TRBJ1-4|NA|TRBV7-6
CASSRVRRAELNEKLFF
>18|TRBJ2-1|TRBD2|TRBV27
CASRGPGVAGDSYNEQFF
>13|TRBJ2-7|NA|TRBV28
CASSLEYSYEQYF
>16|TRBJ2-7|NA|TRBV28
CASSWGGGGSSYEQYF
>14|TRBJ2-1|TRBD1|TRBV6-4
CASSPGQGGNEQFF
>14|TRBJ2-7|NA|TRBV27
CASSSRRDSYEQYF
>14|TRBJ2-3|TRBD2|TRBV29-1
CSVAGGEGTDTQYF
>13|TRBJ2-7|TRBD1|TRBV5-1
CASSWTGSYEQYF
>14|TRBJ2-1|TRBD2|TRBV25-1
CASRGLAVYNEQFF
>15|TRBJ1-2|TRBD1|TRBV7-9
CASSDLGQRTYGYTF
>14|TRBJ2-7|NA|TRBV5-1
CASSLRKGPYEQYF
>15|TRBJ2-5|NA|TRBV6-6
CASSYSTGLEETQYF
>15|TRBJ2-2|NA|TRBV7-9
CASSLGFAGTGELFF
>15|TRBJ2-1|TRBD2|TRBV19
CASKGASGRGYEQFF
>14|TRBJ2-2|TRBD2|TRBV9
CASSASGNTGELFF
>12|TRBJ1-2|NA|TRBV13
CASSSRNNGYTF
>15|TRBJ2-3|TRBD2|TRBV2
CASRSGTRRTDTQYF
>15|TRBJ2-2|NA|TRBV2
CASSDEAGYTGELFF
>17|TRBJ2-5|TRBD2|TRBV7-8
CASSAGLAGAFGETQYF
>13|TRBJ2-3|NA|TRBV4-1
CASSQDIESTQYF
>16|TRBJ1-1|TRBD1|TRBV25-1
CASSESGQGMNTEAFF
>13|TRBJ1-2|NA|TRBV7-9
CASSLGQGYGYTF
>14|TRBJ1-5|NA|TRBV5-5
CASSLNGLGQPQHF
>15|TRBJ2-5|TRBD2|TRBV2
CASTRTSGREETQYF
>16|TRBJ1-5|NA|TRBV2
CASSDYPRVSNQPQHF
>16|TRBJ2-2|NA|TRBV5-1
CASSLTRIENTGELFF
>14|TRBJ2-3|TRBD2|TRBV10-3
CAISSGTSGDTQYF
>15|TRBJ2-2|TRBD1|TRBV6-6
CASRSRQGDTGELFF
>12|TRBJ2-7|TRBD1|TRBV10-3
CATRDRYYEQYF